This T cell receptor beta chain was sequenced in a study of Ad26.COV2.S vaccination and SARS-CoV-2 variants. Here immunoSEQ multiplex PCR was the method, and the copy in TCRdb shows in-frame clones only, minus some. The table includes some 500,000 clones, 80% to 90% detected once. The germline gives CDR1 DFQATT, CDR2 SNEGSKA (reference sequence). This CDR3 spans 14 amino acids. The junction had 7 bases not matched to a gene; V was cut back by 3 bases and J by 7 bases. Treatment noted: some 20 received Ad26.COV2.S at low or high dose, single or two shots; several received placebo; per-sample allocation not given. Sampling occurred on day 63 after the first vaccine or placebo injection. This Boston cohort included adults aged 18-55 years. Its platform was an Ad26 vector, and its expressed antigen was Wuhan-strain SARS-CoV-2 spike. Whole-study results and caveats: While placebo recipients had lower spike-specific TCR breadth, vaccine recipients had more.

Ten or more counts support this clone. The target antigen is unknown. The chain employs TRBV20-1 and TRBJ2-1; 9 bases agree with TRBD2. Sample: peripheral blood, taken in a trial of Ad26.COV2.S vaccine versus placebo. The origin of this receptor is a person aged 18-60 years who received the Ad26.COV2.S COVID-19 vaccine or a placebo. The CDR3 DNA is TGCAGTGCTAGTAACCTAGCGGGGAGGAATGAGCAGTTCTTC. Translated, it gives CSASNLAGRNEQFF.